The 10 T cell receptor beta chains below come from one sample, sequenced in a study of cytomegalovirus exposure and HLA in healthy donors. Primers for the PCR totalled 60 Vbeta and 13 Jbeta. Data came from immunoSEQ multiplex PCR; TCRdb stores just in-frame clones and leaves some out. The data contain 150,000 to 200,000 clones, 65% to 85% of them singletons. Sequencing input: PBMCs. The receptors were sampled from a woman under 40 in good health and CMV-seropositive.

The chain combines TRBV6-5 with TRBJ1-1; D unclear. The germline V gene has CDR1 MNHEY and CDR2 SVGAGI. V gave up 2 bases and J gave up 3 bases, with 7 bases separating them. The CDR3 consists of 13 residues. The CDR3 here is CASSYAGDTEAFF. In DNA form, the CDR3 reads TGTGCCAGCAGTTACGCGGGTGACACTGAAGCTTTCTTT.

A few counts support this clone. V usage is TRBV28 and J usage is TRBJ1-1; a possible D gene is TRBD1 (6 bases). The CDR3 loop spans 16 amino acids. Germline V gives CDR1 MDHEN, CDR2 SYDVKM. The ends were cut back, 4 bases at V and 6 bases at J, with 21 bases in the middle. The CDR3 DNA reads TGTGCCAGCAGTTCCATAGTCCGACAGGCCTCGGCTGAAGCTTTCTTT. As protein: CASSSIVRQASAEAFF.

V and J are TRBV6-1 and TRBJ1-1; 9 bases align to TRBD1. J gave up 3 bases and V 6 bases, and 20 bases lay outside the gene matches. This CDR3 contains 19 residues. From germline, CDR1 is MNHNS and CDR2 SASEGT. This chain's CDR3 is CASRETGGQGKVEDTEAFF. The DNA of the CDR3 is TGTGCCAGCAGAGAAACTGGCGGACAGGGGAAGGTGGAGGACACTGAAGCTTTCTTT.

This chain links TRBV14 with TRBJ2-2; perhaps TRBD2 as D (5 bases). V dropped 3 bases and J dropped 4 bases, with 12 bases sitting between them. The CDR3 covers 15 residues. Germline lookup yields CDR1 SGHDN and CDR2 FVKESK. This chain's CDR3 is CASSQLKGGTGELFF. The CDR3 DNA is TGTGCCAGCAGCCAGCTCAAAGGAGGCACCGGGGAGCTGTTTTTT.

The CDR3 nucleotides read TGTGCCAGCAGCCCAAGACAGAGAAACACCATATATTTT. Protein product: CASSPRQRNTIYF. The chain uses TRBV7-2 and TRBJ1-3; maybe TRBD1 (5 bases). V lost 5 bases, J lost 5 bases, and 10 bases lay in between. The CDR3 has 13 residues. The germline V gene has CDR1 SGHTA and CDR2 FQGNSA.

V usage is TRBV7-9 and J usage is TRBJ2-7; possible D gene TRBD2, 7 bases. There are 16 residues in the CDR3. The V gene's germline CDR1 is SEHNR and CDR2 FQNEAQ (reference sequence). Trimming removed 4 bases from V and 0 bases from J, with 16 bases in between. The CDR3 loop reads CASSSYGGQYSYEQYF. CDR3 in DNA: TGTGCCAGCAGCTCCTACGGGGGGCAATACTCCTACGAGCAGTACTTC.

V gene TRBV6-6 combines with J gene TRBJ2-1; 8 positions agree with TRBD1. Trimming took 6 bases from V and 14 from J; bases not matched to a gene: 9. The CDR3 has 12 residues. Looked up from germline, CDR1 is MNHNY and CDR2 is SVGAGI (reference sequence). CDR3 DNA sequence: TGTGCCAGCAGGGACAGGGCCGGTGACGAGTTCTTC. It is translated as CASRDRAGDEFF.

The chain uses TRBV6-5 and TRBJ2-5; no clear D. The better agreement between TRBJ2-7 and the DNA end casts doubt on the J call. Looked up from germline, CDR1 is MNHEY and CDR2 is SVGAGI. The CDR3 covers 15 residues. The CDR3: CASSYSIHGDYEQYF. The CDR3 bases are TGTGCCAGCAGTTACTCGATTCACGGTGACTACGAGCAGTACTTC.

This clone has more than one count but fewer than ten. V usage is TRBV2 and J usage is TRBJ1-1; 8 bases line up with TRBD1. V shed 6 bases, J shed 4 bases, and the junction held 10 bases outside the gene matches. The CDR3 loop spans 15 amino acids. Per germline, CDR1 SNHLY and CDR2 FYNNEI. The CDR3 DNA reads as TGTGCCAGCAGAGCCAGGGGGCGCGAGGGCACTGAAGCTTTCTTT. Translation gives CASRARGREGTEAFF.

This clone was counted a single time. The chain uses TRBV28 and TRBJ1-2, with 9 positions matching TRBD1. Germline values: CDR1 MDHEN, CDR2 SYDVKM. Unmatched junction bases numbered 10, after V lost 8 bases and J lost 6 bases. The CDR3 spans 14 residues. As DNA, the CDR3 is TGTGCCAGCGGTGGGACAGGGTGGTTTGATGGCTACACCTTC. Its protein product is CASGGTGWFDGYTF.